The clone carrying this T cell receptor (beta chain) was picked up one time. As yet, its antigen is unknown. The sample comes from a study of T cell responses to AZD1222 COVID-19 vaccine. Study-level findings and limits: In a largely white British group with more females than males, clonal diversity was possibly underestimated.

In germline, CDR1 is SGHRS, CDR2 YFSETQ. Trimming cost V 4 bases and J 4 bases; bases outside gene matches: 6. This CDR3 comprises 15 residues. Only in-frame clones appear in the TCRdb table, and some are missing; sequencing was by immunoSEQ multiplex PCR. The sample has some 140,000 clones, roughly 89% seen once. V gene TRBV5-1 combines with J gene TRBJ1-4; 8 bases align to TRBD1. This TCR was sampled from an adult in good health. The material was peripheral blood, obtained on day 0 of AZD1222 vaccination. The CDR3, as DNA: TGCGCCAGCAGCATCTTGACAGGGGTTAATGAAAAACTGTTTTTT. Its translation: CASSILTGVNEKLFF. The full variable domain, in which reference TRBV5-1 and TRBJ1-4 provide the parts outside the CDR3, is KAGVTQTPRYLIKTRGQQVTLSCSPISGHRSVSWYQQTPGQGLQFLFEYFSETQRNKGNFPGRFSGRQFSNSRSEMNVSTLELGDSALYLCASSILTGVNEKLFFGSGTQLSVL.